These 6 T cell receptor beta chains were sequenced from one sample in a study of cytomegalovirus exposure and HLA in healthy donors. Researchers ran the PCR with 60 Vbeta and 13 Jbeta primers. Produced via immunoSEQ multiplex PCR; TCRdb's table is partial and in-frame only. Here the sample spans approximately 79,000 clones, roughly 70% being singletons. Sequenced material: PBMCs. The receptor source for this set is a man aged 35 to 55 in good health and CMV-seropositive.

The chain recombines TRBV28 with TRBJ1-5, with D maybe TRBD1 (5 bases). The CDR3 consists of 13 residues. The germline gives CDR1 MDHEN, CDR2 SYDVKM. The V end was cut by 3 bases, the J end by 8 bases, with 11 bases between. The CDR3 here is CASSFPGREPQHF. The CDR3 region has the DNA TGTGCCAGCAGTTTTCCAGGGCGAGAGCCCCAGCATTTT.

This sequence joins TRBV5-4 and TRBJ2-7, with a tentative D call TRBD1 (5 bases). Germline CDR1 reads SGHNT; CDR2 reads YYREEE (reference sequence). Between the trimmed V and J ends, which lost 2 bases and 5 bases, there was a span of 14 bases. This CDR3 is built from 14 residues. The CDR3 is CASSFPGRVNEQYF. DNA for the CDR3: TGTGCCAGCAGCTTTCCGGGCAGGGTCAACGAGCAGTACTTC. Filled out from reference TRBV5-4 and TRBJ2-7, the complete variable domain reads ETGVTQSPTHLIKTRGQQVTLRCSSQSGHNTVSWYQQALGQGPQFIFQYYREEENGRGNFPPRFSGLQFPNYSSELNVNALELDDSALYLCASSFPGRVNEQYFGPGTRLTVT.

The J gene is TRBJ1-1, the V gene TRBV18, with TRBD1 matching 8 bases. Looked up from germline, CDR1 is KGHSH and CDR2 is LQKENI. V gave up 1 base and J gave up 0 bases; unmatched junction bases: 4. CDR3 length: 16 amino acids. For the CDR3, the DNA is TGTGCCAGCTCACCACGGCAGGGGGCGGTGAACACTGAAGCTTTCTTT. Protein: CASSPRQGAVNTEAFF.

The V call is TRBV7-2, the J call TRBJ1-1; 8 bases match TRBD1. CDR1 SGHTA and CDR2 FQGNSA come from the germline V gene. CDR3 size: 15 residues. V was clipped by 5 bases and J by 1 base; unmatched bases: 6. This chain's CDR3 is CASSQAGTGNTEAFF. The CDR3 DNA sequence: TGTGCCAGCAGCCAGGCCGGGACAGGGAACACTGAAGCTTTCTTT. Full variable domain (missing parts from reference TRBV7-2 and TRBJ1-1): GAGVSQSPSNKVTEKGKDVELRCDPISGHTALYWYRQSLGQGLEFLIYFQGNSAPDKSGLPSDRFSAERTGGSVSTLTIQRTQQEDSAVYLCASSQAGTGNTEAFFGQGTRLTVV.

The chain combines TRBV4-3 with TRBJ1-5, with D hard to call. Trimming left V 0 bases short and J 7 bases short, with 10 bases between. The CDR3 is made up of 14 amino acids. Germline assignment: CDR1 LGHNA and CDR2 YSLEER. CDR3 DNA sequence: TGCGCCAGCAGCCAAGATGGACTGGGACAGCCCCAGCATTTT. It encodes CASSQDGLGQPQHF.

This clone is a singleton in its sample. The CDR3 spells CASSLRDFRTGELFF. CDR3 nucleotide sequence: TGTGCCAGCAGCCTCCGGGACTTCCGCACCGGGGAGCTGTTTTTT. The J gene is TRBJ2-2, the V gene TRBV7-2; tentative D call: TRBD2 (6 bases). The CDR3 is 15 amino acids. The ends were cut back, 5 bases at V and 4 bases at J, with 14 bases in the middle. Germline V gene sequence: CDR1 SGHTA, CDR2 FQGNSA. Filled out from reference TRBV7-2 and TRBJ2-2, the complete variable domain reads GAGVSQSPSNKVTEKGKDVELRCDPISGHTALYWYRQSLGQGLEFLIYFQGNSAPDKSGLPSDRFSAERTGGSVSTLTIQRTQQEDSAVYLCASSLRDFRTGELFFGEGSRLTVL.